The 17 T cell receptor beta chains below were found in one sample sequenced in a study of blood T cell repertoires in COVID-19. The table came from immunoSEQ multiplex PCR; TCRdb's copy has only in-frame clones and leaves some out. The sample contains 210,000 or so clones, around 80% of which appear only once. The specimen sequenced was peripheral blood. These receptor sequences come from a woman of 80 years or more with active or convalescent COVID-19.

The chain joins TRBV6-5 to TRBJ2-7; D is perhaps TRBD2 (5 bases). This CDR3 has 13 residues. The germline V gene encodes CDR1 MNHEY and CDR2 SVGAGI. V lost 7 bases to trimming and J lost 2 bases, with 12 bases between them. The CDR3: CASNRGPAYEQYF. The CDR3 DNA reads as TGTGCCAGCAACAGAGGGCCAGCCTACGAGCAGTACTTC.

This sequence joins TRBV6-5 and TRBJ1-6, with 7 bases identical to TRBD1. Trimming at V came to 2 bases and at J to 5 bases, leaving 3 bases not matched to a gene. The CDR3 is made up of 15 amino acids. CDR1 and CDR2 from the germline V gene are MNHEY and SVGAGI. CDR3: CASSYMQGDNSPLHF. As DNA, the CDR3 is TGTGCCAGCAGTTACATGCAGGGGGATAATTCACCCCTCCACTTT.

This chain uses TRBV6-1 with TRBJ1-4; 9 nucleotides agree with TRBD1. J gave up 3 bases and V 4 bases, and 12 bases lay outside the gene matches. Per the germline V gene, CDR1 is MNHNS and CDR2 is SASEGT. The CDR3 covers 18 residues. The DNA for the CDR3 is TGTGCCAGCAGTGGCGGCATCAACAGGGGGCTAGCTAATGAAAAACTGTTTTTT. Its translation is CASSGGINRGLANEKLFF.

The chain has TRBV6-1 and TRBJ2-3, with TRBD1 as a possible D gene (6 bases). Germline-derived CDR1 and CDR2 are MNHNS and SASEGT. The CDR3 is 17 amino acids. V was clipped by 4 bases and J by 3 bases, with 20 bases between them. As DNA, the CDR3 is TGTGCCAGCAGTGCTGTTATGGTGGGCAGGGGTACAGATACGCAGTATTTT. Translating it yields CASSAVMVGRGTDTQYF.

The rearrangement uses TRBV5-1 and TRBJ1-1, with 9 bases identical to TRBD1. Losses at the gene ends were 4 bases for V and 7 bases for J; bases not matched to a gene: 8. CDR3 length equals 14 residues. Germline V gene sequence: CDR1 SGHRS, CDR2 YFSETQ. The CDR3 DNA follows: TGCGCCAGCAGCGTGACAGGGGGGCAGAATGAAGCTTTCTTT. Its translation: CASSVTGGQNEAFF.

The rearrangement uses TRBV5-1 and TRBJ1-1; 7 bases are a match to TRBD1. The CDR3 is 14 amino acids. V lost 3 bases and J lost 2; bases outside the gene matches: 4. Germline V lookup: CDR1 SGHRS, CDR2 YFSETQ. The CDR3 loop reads CASSSGTENTEAFF. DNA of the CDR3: TGCGCCAGCAGCTCCGGGACAGAAAACACTGAAGCTTTCTTT.

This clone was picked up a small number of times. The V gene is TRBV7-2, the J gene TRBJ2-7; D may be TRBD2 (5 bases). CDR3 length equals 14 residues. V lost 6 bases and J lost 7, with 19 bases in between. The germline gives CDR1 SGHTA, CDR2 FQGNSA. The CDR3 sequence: CASSSLNTGGEQYF. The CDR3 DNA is TGTGCCAGCAGTTCTCTTAACACCGGCGGGGAGCAGTACTTC.

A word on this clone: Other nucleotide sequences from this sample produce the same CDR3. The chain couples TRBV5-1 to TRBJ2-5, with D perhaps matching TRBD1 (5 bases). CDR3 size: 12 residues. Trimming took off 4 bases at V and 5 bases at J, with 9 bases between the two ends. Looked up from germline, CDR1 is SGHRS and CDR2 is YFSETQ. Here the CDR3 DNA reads TGCGCCAGCAGCCCCCAGGGCGAGACCCAGTACTTC. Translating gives CASSPQGETQYF.

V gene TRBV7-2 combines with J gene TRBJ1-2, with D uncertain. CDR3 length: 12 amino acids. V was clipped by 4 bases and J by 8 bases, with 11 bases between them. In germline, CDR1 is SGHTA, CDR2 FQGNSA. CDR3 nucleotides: TGTGCCAGCAGCTCCACCCGCGAAGGCTACACCTTC. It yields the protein CASSSTREGYTF.

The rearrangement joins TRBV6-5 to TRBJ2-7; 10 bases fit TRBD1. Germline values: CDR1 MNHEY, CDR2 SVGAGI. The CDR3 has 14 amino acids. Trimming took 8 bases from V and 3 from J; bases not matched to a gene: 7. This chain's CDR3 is CASAPGTGVYEQYF. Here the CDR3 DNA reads TGTGCCAGCGCCCCCGGGACAGGGGTCTACGAGCAGTACTTC.

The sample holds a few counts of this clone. The CDR3 DNA reads TGTGCCAGCAGCTTTAGCGGATACACCGGGGAGCTGTTTTTT. Translation gives CASSFSGYTGELFF. V and J are TRBV7-6 and TRBJ2-2, with D tentatively TRBD2 (6 bases). The V gene's germline CDR1 is SGHVS and CDR2 FNYEAQ. V shed 3 bases and J shed 3 bases, with 8 bases lying between them. The CDR3 is made up of 14 amino acids. The full variable domain, rest sourced from reference TRBV7-6 and TRBJ2-2, is GAGVSQSPRYKVTKRGQDVALRCDPISGHVSLYWYRQALGQGPEFLTYFNYEAQQDKSGLPNDRFSAERPEGSISTLTIQRTEQRDSAMYRCASSFSGYTGELFFGEGSRLTVL.

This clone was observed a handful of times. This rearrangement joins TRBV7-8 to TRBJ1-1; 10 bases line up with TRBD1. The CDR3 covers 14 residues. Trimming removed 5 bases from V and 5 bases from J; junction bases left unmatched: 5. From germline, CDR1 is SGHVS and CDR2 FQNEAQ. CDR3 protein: CASSLKGQGTEAFF. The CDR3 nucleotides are TGTGCCAGCAGCCTAAAGGGACAGGGGACTGAAGCTTTCTTT.

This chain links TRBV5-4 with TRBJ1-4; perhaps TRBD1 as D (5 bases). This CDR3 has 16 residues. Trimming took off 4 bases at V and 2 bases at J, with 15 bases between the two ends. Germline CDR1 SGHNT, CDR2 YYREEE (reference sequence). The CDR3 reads CASSTASGLTNEKLFF. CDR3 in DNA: TGTGCCAGCAGCACAGCATCAGGGCTGACTAATGAAAAACTGTTTTTT.

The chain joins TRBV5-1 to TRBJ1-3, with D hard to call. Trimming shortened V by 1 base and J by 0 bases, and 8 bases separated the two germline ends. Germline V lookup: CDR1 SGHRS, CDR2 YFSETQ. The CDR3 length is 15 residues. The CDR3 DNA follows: TGCGCCAGCAGCTTGACATTCACCTCTGGAAACACCATATATTTT. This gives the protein CASSLTFTSGNTIYF.

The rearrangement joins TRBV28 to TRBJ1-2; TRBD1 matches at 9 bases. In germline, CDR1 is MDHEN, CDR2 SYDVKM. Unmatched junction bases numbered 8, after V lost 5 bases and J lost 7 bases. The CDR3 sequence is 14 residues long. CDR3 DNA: TGTGCCAGCAGTACAAAGACAGGGGGTGGTGGCTACACCTTC. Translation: CASSTKTGGGGYTF.

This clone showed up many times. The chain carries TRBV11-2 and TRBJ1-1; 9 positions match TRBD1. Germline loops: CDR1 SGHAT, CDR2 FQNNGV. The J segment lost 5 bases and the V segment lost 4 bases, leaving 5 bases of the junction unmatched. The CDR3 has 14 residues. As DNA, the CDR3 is TGTGCCAGCAGCTCAAGGGACAGGGTAACTGAAGCTTTCTTT. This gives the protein CASSSRDRVTEAFF. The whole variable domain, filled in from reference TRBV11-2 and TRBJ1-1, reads EAGVAQSPRYKIIEKRQSVAFWCNPISGHATLYWYQQILGQGPKLLIQFQNNGVVDDSQLPKDRFSAERLKGVDSTLKIQPAKLEDSAVYLCASSSRDRVTEAFFGQGTRLTVV.

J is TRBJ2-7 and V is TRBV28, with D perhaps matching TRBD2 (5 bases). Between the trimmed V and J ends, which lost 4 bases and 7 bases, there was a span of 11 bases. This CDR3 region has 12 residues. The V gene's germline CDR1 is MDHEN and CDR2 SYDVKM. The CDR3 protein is CASSSPRGEQYF. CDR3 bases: TGTGCCAGCAGTTCCCCTAGAGGGGAGCAGTACTTC.